This T cell receptor (beta chain) was captured in a study of T cell repertoires in cytomegalovirus infection. Using its own MiXCR run on the reads, TCRdb lists one record per CDR3 protein. The sample records around 270,000 distinct CDR3 sequences, around 8.7% being singletons. CDR3 length: 14 amino acids. Germline V lookup: CDR1 SGHTA, CDR2 FQGNSA. V lost 5 bases and J lost 0, with 8 bases in between. Sequencing was done on a sample of PBMCs. The chain uses TRBV7-2 and TRBJ2-4, with no clear D. This clonotype was obtained from a human donor in good health (CMV status not recorded). Some clones in this sample may be carry-over from other donors' samples. The CDR3 loop reads CASSPPPAKNIQYF. CDR3 coding DNA: TGTGCCAGCAGCCCCCCGCCAGCCAAAAACATTCAGTACTTC.